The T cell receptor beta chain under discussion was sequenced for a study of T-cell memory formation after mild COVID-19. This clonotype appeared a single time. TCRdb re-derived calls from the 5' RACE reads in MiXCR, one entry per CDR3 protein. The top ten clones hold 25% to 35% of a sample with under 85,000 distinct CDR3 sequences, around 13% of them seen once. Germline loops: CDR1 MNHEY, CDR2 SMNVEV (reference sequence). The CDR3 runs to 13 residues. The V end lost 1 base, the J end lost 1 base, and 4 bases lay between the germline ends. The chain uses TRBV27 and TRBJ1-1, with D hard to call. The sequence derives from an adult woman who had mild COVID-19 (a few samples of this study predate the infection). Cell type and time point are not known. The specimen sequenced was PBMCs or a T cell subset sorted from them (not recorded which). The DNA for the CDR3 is TGTGCCAGCAGTTTATACCGGAACACTGAAGCTTTCTTT. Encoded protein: CASSLYRNTEAFF.